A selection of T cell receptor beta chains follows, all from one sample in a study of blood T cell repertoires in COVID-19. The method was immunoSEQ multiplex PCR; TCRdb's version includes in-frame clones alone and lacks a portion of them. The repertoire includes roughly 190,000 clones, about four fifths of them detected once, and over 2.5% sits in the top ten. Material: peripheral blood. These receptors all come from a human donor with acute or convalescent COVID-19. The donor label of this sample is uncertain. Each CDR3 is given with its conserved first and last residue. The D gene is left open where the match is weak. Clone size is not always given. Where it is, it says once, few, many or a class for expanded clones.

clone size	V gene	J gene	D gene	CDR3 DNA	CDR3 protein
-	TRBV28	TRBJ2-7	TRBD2	TGTGCCAGCAGTTTGGGTCAACCGGGACTAAACTACGAGCAGTACTTC	CASSLGQPGLNYEQYF
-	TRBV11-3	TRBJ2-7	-	TGTGCCAGCAGCTTAGAGGGAGTCGACGAGCAGTACTTC	CASSLEGVDEQYF
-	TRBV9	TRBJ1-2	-	TGTGCCAGCAACGGAGAAGGGGGTCGGGGCTATGGCTACACCTTC	CASNGEGGRGYGYTF
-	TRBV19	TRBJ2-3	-	TGTGCCAGTAGTATCCCACGCGGAGAGCCAGGCACAGATACGCAGTATTTT	CASSIPRGEPGTDTQYF
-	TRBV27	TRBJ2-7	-	TGTGCCAGCAGTTTAGCACAGGGCTACTACGAGCAGTACTTC	CASSLAQGYYEQYF
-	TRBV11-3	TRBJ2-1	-	TGTGCCAGCAGCTCCACCCCAGCGGTTAACAATGAGCAGTTCTTC	CASSSTPAVNNEQFF
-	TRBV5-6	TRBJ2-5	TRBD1	TGTGCCAGCAGCCGGACAGGGGAGGGAGAGACCCAGTACTTC	CASSRTGEGETQYF
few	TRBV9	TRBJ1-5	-	TGTGCCAGCAGCGTAGACCCTAATAACAATCAGCCCCAGCATTTT	CASSVDPNNNQPQHF
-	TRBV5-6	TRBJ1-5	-	TGTGCCAGCAGCTTGGGCAGACTCAATCAGCCCCAGCATTTT	CASSLGRLNQPQHF
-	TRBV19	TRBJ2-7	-	TGTGCCAGTAGTACCTCGGTTGGAGGGAACTACGAGCAGTACTTC	CASSTSVGGNYEQYF
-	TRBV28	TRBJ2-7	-	TGTGCCAGCAGTAATCGGTTCTCCTACGAGCAGTACTTC	CASSNRFSYEQYF
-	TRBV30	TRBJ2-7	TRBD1	TGTGCCTGGAGTGGGCTGACAGGGGATATCCTATGGGAGCAGTACTTC	CAWSGLTGDILWEQYF
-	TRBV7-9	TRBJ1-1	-	TGTGCCAGCAGCCCACAGGGGAACACTGAAGCTTTCTTT	CASSPQGNTEAFF
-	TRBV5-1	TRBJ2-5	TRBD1	TGCGCCAGCAGTTCCGAGGGACAGTCAAGATCGAAGACCCAGTACTTC	CASSSEGQSRSKTQYF
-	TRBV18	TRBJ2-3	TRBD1	TGTGCCAGCTCACCTTCGACAGGGGGAAGCACAGATACGCAGTATTTT	CASSPSTGGSTDTQYF
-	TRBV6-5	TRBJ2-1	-	TGTGCCAGCAGGACAGTATCCTACAATGAGCAGTTCTTC	CASRTVSYNEQFF
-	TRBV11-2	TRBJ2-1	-	TGTGCCAGCAGCTTAGAAAGATACGGCAATGAGCAGTTCTTC	CASSLERYGNEQFF
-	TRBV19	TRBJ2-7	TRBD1	TGTGCCAGTAGTACATCCGGGACAGGGCTCTACGAGCAGTACTTC	CASSTSGTGLYEQYF
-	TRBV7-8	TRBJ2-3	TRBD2	TGTGCCAGCAGCTTAGAGGTGGGGGGGACCGGACGATCCTCCCGAGATACGCAGTATTTT	CASSLEVGGTGRSSRDTQYF
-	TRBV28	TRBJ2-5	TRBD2	TGTGCCAGCAGTCCTCGGGGGGCCCAGTACTTC	CASSPRGAQYF
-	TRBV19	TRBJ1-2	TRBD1	TGTGCCAGTAGGATGACAGGGGACGAGAGCTACACCTTC	CASRMTGDESYTF
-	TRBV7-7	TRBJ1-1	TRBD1	TGTGCTAGCAGCTTAGGTACAGGGGATGCTTTCTTT	CASSLGTGDAFF
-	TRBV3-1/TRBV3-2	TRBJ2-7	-	TGTGCCAGCAGCCAAGGACTCAACTCCTACGAGCAGTACTTC	CASSQGLNSYEQYF
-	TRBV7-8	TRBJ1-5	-	TGTGCCAGCAGCTTCCCCGGTCAGCCCCAGCATTTT	CASSFPGQPQHF
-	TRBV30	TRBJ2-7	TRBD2	TGTGCCTGGAGTCCGACTAGCGGGAGTGCCTACGAGCAGTACTTC	CAWSPTSGSAYEQYF
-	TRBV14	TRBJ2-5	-	TGTGCCAGCAGCTACAGATGGGACCGGAGGGCTGAGACCCAGTACTTC	CASSYRWDRRAETQYF
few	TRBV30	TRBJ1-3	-	TGTGCCTGGGGAGGGTACAGGTTCCGTAGCTCTGGAAACACCATATATTTT	CAWGGYRFRSSGNTIYF
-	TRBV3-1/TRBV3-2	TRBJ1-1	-	TGTGCCAGCAGCCCCCGGGACAAGAACACTGAAGCTTTCTTT	CASSPRDKNTEAFF
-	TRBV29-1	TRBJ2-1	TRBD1	TGCAGCGTTGAATCAGGGGGCTCCGGGGATGAGCAGTTCTTC	CSVESGGSGDEQFF
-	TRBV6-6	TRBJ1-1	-	TGTGCCAGCAGTGATCCCGCGGACAGGAACACTGAAGCTTTCTTT	CASSDPADRNTEAFF
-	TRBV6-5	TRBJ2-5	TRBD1	TGTGCCAGCAGTCCCGGACAGGCGGAATGGGAGACCCAGTACTTC	CASSPGQAEWETQYF
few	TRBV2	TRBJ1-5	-	TGTGCCAGCAGTGGAACGACAGATCAGCCCCAGCATTTT	CASSGTTDQPQHF
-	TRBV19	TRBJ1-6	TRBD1	TGTGCCAGTAGTATTAGGGGACAGGGAGTAAATTCACCCCTCCACTTT	CASSIRGQGVNSPLHF
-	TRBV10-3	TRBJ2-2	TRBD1	TGTGCCATCAGGAGGACAGGGAACACCGGGGAGCTGTTTTTT	CAIRRTGNTGELFF
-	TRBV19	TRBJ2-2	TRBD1	TGTGCCAGTAGTCACCGGGACAGGGAAGCCGGGGAGCTGTTTTTT	CASSHRDREAGELFF
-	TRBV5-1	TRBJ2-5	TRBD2	TGCGCCAGCAGCTTGGGAACAGCGGGGGGATCCCAGTCGGCCCAGTACTTC	CASSLGTAGGSQSAQYF
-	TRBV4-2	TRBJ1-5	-	TGTGCCAGCAGCCAAGTCGGTCAGCCCCAGCATTTT	CASSQVGQPQHF
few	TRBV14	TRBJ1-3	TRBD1	TGTGCCAGCAGCCCGCCGGGACAGGGATATGGAAACACCATATATTTT	CASSPPGQGYGNTIYF
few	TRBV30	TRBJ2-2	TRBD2	TGTGCCTGGAGTCCGACTAGCCTGGTAACCGGGGAGCTGTTTTTT	CAWSPTSLVTGELFF
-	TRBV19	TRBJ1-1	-	TGTGCCAGTAGTACACAGGGTAGGGGATCTGAAGCTTTCTTT	CASSTQGRGSEAFF
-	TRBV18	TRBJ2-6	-	TGTGCCAGCTCACCACCCACTTACTCTGGGGCCAACGTCCTGACTTTC	CASSPPTYSGANVLTF
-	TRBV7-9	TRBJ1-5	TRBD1	TGTGCCAGCAGCTCCGCTGGACAGGGCATGGATAGCAATCAGCCCCAGCATTTT	CASSSAGQGMDSNQPQHF
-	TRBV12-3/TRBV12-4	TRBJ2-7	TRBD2	TGTGCCAGCAGTTTCGGGGGGGTCCGCGAGCAGTACTTC	CASSFGGVREQYF
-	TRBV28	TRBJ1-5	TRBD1	TGTGCCAGCAGCCCAGGACAGGGCCAAGGAAATCAGCCCCAGCATTTT	CASSPGQGQGNQPQHF
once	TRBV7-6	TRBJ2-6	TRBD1	TGTGCCAGCAGCTTATTCGACAGGGGCCCCCTCTCTGGGGCCAACGTCCTGACTTTC	CASSLFDRGPLSGANVLTF
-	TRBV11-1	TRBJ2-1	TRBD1	TGTGCCAGCAGCTTAGGGGACAGGGGCTACAATGAGCAGTTCTTC	CASSLGDRGYNEQFF
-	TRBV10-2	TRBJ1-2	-	TGCGCCAGCAGACACTCCGGGGGAGCTAACTATGGCTACACCTTC	CASRHSGGANYGYTF
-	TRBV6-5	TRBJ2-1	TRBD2	TGTGCCAGCACCTCCGGGACTAAGGACAATGAGCAGTTCTTC	CASTSGTKDNEQFF
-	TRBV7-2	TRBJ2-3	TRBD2	TGTGCCAGCACCCCCGGGGCTAGCGGAGATACGCAGTATTTT	CASTPGASGDTQYF
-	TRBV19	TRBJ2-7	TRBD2	TGTGCCAGTAGCCGGTTCGGGACTACGGTGGGGGAGCAGTACTTC	CASSRFGTTVGEQYF
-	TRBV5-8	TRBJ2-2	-	TGTGCCAGCAGCTTAGGTACAGGGATCCCCGGGGAGCTGTTTTTT	CASSLGTGIPGELFF
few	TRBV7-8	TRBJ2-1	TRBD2	TGTGCCAGCAGCTTCAGACTAGCGGGAGGGGATGAGCAGTTCTTC	CASSFRLAGGDEQFF
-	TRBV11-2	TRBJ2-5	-	TGTGCCAGCAGCTTCCAGGGGTCAGGACACAGGGAGACCCAGTACTTC	CASSFQGSGHRETQYF
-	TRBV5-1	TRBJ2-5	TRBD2	TGCGCCAGCACCTTTTCGGGGGGGCTAGAGACCCAGTACTTC	CASTFSGGLETQYF
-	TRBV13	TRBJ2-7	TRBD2	TGTGCCAGCAGCACTAGCGGGGGGCCCCCCTACGAGCAGTACTTC	CASSTSGGPPYEQYF
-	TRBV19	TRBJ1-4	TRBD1	TGTGCCAGTAGCGTAACAGGGGCTGCAACTAATGAAAAACTGTTTTTT	CASSVTGAATNEKLFF